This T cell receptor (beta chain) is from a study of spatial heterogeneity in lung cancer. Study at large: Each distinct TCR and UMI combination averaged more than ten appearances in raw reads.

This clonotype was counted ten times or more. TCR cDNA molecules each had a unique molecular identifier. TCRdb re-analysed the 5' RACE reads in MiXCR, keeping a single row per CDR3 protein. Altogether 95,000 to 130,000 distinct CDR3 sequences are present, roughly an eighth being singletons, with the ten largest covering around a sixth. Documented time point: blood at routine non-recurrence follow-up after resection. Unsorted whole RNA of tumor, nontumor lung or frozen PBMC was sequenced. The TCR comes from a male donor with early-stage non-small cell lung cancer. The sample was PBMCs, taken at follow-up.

The CDR3 reads CASTPAGDEQYF. CDR3 coding DNA: TGTGCCAGCACGCCGGCCGGGGACGAGCAGTACTTC. The V gene is TRBV6-2 or TRBV6-3, the J gene TRBJ2-7, with a possible D match to TRBD2 (5 bases). Germline V gene sequence: CDR1 MNHEY, CDR2 SVGEGT. The CDR3 sequence is 12 residues long. V dropped 7 bases and J dropped 5 bases, with 12 bases sitting between them.